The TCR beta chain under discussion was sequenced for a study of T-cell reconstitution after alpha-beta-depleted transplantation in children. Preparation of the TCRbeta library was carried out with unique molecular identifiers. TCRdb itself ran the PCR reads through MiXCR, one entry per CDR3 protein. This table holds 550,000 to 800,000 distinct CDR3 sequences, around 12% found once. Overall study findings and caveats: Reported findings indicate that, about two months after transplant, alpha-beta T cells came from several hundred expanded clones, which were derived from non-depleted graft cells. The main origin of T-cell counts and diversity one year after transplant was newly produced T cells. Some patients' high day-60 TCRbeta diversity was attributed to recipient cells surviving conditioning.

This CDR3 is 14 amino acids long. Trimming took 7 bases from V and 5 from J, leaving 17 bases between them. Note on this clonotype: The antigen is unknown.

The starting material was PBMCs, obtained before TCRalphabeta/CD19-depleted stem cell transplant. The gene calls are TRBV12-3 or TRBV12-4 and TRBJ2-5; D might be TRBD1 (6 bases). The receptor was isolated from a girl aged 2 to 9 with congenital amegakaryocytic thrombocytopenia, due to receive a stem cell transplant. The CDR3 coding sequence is TGTGCCAGCACCAACCTGGGGGCGAGGGAGACCCAGTACTTC. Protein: CASTNLGARETQYF.